This T cell receptor (beta chain) was recorded in a study of T cell clones after liver transplantation. Looking at the study overall: Third-party-reactive TCRbeta sequences from pre-transplant mixed lymphocyte reactions served as antigen-independent comparators. Three of eight recipients were HCV-positive; others had non-autoimmune, non-viral indications. Draws occurred before transplant, before withdrawal, and after complete or failed withdrawal.

Between the trimmed V and J ends, which lost 2 bases and 3 bases, there was a span of 12 bases. The CDR3 totals 15 residues. The V gene's germline CDR1 is SGHTA and CDR2 FQGTGA. Produced via immunoSEQ multiplex PCR; TCRdb's table is partial and in-frame only. The sample has about 120,000 clones; 75% to 95% are singletons. This TCR was sampled from a human patient who received a liver transplant. Some of the T cells might come from the graft donor. The chain recombines TRBV7-3 with TRBJ2-3; D ambiguous. Sample: CD4+ T cells from blood, taken 12 months after liver transplant. CDR3 amino acids: CASSLGLVRTDTQYF. CDR3 bases: TGTGCCAGCAGCTTAGGGCTAGTCAGAACAGATACGCAGTATTTT.